This TCR beta chain appears in the sequencing data of a study of blood T cell repertoires in COVID-19. Study details: Acute and convalescent COVID-19 specimens originated in the United States, Italy and Spain. T cells, B-cell-depleted T cells, or PBMCs supplied cDNA or gDNA.

CDR3 length: 15 amino acids. Germline-derived CDR1 and CDR2 are LGHNA and YSLEER. Trimming removed 5 bases from V and 8 bases from J; junction bases left unmatched: 11. Authors' processing steps: By means of reference gene primer amplification, nucleated cell counts were estimated. Repertoires were generated with immunoSEQ multiplex PCR, while TCRdb's copy carries only in-frame clones and drops some. That table supplies the V and J calls and clone size; D and trimming were determined from the DNA. The sample lists about 50,000 clones; 90% to 95% were seen once. This rearrangement joins TRBV4-3 to TRBJ1-4, with 7 bases lining up with TRBD1. The origin of this receptor is an elderly woman with acute or convalescent COVID-19. What was sequenced was peripheral blood. This CDR3 is CASSSSRQGWEKLFF. The CDR3 DNA sequence: TGCGCCAGCAGCTCCTCCCGACAGGGTTGGGAAAAACTGTTTTTT.